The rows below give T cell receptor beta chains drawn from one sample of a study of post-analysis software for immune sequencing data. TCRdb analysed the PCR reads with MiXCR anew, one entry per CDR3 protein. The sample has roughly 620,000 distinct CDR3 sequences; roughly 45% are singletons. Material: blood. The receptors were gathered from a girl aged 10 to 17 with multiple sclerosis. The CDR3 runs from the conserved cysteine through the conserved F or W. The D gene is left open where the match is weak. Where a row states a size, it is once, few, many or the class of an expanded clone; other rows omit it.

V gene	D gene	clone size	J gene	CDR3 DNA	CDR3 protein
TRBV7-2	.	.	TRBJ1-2	TGTGCCAGCAGCTTAGTGCTAGGGGCAAGGGTGGGCTACACCTTC	CASSLVLGARVGYTF
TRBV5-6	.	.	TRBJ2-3	TGTGCCAGCAGCAGACAGTTTAACACAGATACGCAGTATTTT	CASSRQFNTDTQYF
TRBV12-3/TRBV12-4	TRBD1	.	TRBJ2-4	TGTGCCAGCAGTCCCCTGGGACAGGGATTCATTCAGTACTTC	CASSPLGQGFIQYF
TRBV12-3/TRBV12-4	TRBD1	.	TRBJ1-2	TGTGCCAGCAGTCGGAGGACGGGACAGGATGGCTACACCTTC	CASSRRTGQDGYTF
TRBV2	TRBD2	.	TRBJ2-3	TGTGCCAGCAGTGGTACTAGCGGGAGACACACGGATACGCAGTATTTT	CASSGTSGRHTDTQYF
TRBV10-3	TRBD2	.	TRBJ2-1	TGTGCCATCAGATCCAGCGGGAGGGCCAATGAGCAGTTCTTC	CAIRSSGRANEQFF
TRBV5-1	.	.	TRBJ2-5	TGCGCCAGCAGCTCACCCCTCCAAGAGACCCAGTACTTC	CASSSPLQETQYF
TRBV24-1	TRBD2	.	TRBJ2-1	TGTGCCACCAGTGATGAAGCGGGACCTTACAATGAGCAGTTCTTC	CATSDEAGPYNEQFF
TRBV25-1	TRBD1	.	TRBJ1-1	TGTGCCAGCAGGGGACAGCCGAACACTGAAGCTTTCTTT	CASRGQPNTEAFF
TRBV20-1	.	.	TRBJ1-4	TGCAGTGCTAGAGATCGCAAGGAAAAACTGTTTTTT	CSARDRKEKLFF
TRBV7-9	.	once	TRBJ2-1	TGTGCCAGCAGCTGGCTTTTGGGGGGCAATGAGCAGTTCTTC	CASSWLLGGNEQFF
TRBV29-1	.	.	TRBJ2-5	TGCAGCGTTGAAGATCTGGACAGAGAGACCCAGTACTTC	CSVEDLDRETQYF
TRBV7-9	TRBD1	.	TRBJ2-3	TGTGCCAGCACTCCTATAGGGGGCTGGTTGGGGGATACGCAGTATTTT	CASTPIGGWLGDTQYF
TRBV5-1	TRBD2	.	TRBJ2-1	TGCGCCAGCACCGTGTCTAGCGGGGGAGGAACCAATGAGCAGTTCTTC	CASTVSSGGGTNEQFF
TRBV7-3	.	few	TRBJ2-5	TGTGCCAGCAGCTACCGGGCAGGGTCAGAGACCCAGTACTTC	CASSYRAGSETQYF
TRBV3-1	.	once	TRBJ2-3	TGTGCCAGCGGGGTCGATACGCAGTATTTT	CASGVDTQYF
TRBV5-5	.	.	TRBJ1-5	TGTGCCAGCAGCTTGGTTGTGGGCGGGAGCAATCAGCCCCAGCATTTT	CASSLVVGGSNQPQHF
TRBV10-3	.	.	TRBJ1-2	TGTGCCATCAGCAATGACAGCCGTAACTATGGCTACACCTTC	CAISNDSRNYGYTF
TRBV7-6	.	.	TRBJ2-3	TGTGCCAGCAGCTTAGATATGGGCAGGGTGACAGATACGCAGTATTTT	CASSLDMGRVTDTQYF
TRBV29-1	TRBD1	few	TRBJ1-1	TGCGGCGTTAAGGGGGCCCATGAGGGAGCTTTCTTT	CGVKGAHEGAFF
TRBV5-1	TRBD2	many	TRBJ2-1	TGCGCCAGCAGCTTGGGGCTAGCGGAATACAATGAGCAGTTCTTC	CASSLGLAEYNEQFF
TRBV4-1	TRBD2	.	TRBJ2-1	TGCGCCAGCAGCCCCACCTCTAGCGGGGGGGCTATTAGTGAGCAGTTCTTC	CASSPTSSGGAISEQFF
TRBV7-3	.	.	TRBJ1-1	TGTGCCAGCAGCTTAACGATCACGAACACTGAAGCTTTCTTT	CASSLTITNTEAFF
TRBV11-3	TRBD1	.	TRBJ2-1	TGTGCCAGCAGCTTGGGGCAGGGGGCACACAATGGGCAGTTCTTC	CASSLGQGAHNGQFF
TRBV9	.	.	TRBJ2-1	TGTGCCAGCAGCGTAGGGACACGCTCCTACAATGAGCAGTTCTTC	CASSVGTRSYNEQFF
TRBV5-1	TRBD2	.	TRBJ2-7	TGCGCCAGCAGCTTGGCTCCTAGCGGGAGAAAGTACGAGCAGTACTTC	CASSLAPSGRKYEQYF
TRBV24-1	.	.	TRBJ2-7	TGTGCCACCAGTGGCTCGACAGAGTCCGCCTACGAGCAGTACTTC	CATSGSTESAYEQYF
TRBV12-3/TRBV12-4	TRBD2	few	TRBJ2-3	TGTGCCAGCAGCCTGGCCGGGAGGGCCATGAATACGCAGTATTTT	CASSLAGRAMNTQYF
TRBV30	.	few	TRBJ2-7	TGTGCCTGGAGTGACACTTACTACGAGCAGTACTTC	CAWSDTYYEQYF
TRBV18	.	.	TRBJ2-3	TGTGCCAGCTCACCGTCGGTCAGGCCCAACACAGATACGCAGTATTTT	CASSPSVRPNTDTQYF
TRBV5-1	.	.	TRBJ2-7	TGCGCCAGCGGACGGGGTGAGAGGTGCTACGAGCAGTACTTC	CASGRGERCYEQYF
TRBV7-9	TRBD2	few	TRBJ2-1	TGTGCCAGCAGATCGGGACTAGCGTCAAGGAGCTCCTACAATGAGCAGTTCTTC	CASRSGLASRSSYNEQFF
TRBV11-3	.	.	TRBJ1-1	TGTGCCAGCAGCTTCCGGAGTCGGGATAGAACTGAAGCTTTCTTT	CASSFRSRDRTEAFF
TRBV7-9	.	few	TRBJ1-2	TGTGCCAGCAGCTTAGCGAGGGGCTCGCGCTACACCTTC	CASSLARGSRYTF
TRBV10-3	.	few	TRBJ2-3	TGTGCCATTACCGAGAGGGGGACGTCCGATACGCAGTATTTT	CAITERGTSDTQYF
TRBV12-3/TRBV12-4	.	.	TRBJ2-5	TGTGCCAGTCTAAGGCTACCCCAAGAGACCCAGTACTTC	CASLRLPQETQYF
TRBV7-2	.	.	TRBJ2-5	TGTGCCAGCAGCCGCCTCCTAGAGGCGGAGACCCAGTACTTC	CASSRLLEAETQYF
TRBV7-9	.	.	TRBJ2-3	TGTGCCAGCAGCGGACCCCAAGGGGGCGGGAGAGCCACAGATACGCAGTATTTT	CASSGPQGGGRATDTQYF
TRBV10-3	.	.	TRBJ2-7	TGTGCCATCGCCCCTGATGGAGGAAAATACGAGCAGTACTTC	CAIAPDGGKYEQYF